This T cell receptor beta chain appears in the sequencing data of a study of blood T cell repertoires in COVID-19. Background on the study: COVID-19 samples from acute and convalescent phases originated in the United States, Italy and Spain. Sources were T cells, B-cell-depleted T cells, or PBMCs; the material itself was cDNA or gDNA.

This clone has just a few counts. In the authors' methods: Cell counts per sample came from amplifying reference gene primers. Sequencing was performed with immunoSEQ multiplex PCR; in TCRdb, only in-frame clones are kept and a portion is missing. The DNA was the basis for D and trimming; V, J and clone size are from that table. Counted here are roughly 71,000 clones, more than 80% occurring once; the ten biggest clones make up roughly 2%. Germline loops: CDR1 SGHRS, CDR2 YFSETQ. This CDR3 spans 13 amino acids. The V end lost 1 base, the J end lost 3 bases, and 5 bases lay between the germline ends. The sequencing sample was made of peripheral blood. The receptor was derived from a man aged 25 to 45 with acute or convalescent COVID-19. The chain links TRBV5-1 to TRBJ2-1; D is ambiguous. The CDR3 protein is CASSLSSYNEQFF. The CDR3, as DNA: TGCGCCAGCAGCTTGTCCAGCTACAATGAGCAGTTCTTC.